This paragraph reports one T cell receptor (beta chain). Study members were between about 18 and 89 years old and lived in 20 to 30 US regions. Recovery among Cohort 3 donors was established by two negative PCRs, clearance, or symptom resolution. The assay was immunoSEQ multiplex PCR, and TCRdb's table has in-frame clones only and misses some. The repertoire holds about 200,000 clones, roughly 90% seen once, with roughly 8.1% in the top ten. This CDR3 region has 13 residues. Trimming removed 1 base at V and 10 bases at J, with 13 bases between. Germline CDR1 reads LGHDT; CDR2 reads YNNKEL (reference sequence). These data originate in a study of blood T cell repertoires in COVID-19. Study-level background: Acute and convalescent COVID-19 specimens originated in the United States, Italy and Spain.

The source material was PBMCs or T cells enriched from blood (not recorded which). The J gene is TRBJ1-1, the V gene TRBV3-1 (or the pseudogene TRBV3-2); D might be TRBD1 (6 bases). This receptor was taken from a woman younger than 35 who had recovered from COVID-19. The CDR3 region is CASSQAAQGGAFF. CDR3 nucleotides: TGTGCCAGCAGCCAAGCGGCACAGGGTGGAGCTTTCTTT.